This T cell receptor (beta chain) was identified during a study of blood T cell repertoires in COVID-19. Study in general: Sites in the United States, Italy and Spain provided acute and convalescent COVID-19 samples.

The CDR3 contains 16 residues. Germline CDR1 reads SGHDT; CDR2 reads YYEEEE. With 1 base removed from V and 5 bases from J, the gap between germline ends came to 18 bases. This clone was counted many times. Sequencing was performed with immunoSEQ multiplex PCR; in TCRdb, only in-frame clones are kept and a portion is missing. Of over 200,000 clones in the sample, roughly 81% were seen once. V gene TRBV5-6 combines with J gene TRBJ1-2; no clear D gene. The sequence derives from a woman in her 50s with active or convalescent COVID-19. The sample comprised peripheral blood. The CDR3 here is CASSLQSLREVYGYTF. The CDR3 DNA follows: TGTGCCAGCAGCTTGCAGTCCCTCCGGGAAGTATATGGCTACACCTTC.